Sequencing of this T cell receptor beta chain was carried out in a study of blood T cells in healthy people across ages. The germline CDR1 and CDR2 sequences are SGHRS and YFSETQ. This CDR3 comprises 14 residues. With a J-beta primer mix and a sample-barcoded 5' primer, a second PCR ran 7 to 11 cycles. Each CDR3 protein gets one entry after TCRdb re-called the 5' RACE reads with MiXCR. The repertoire has more than 500,000 distinct CDR3 sequences, 27% of them found once; the top ten carry around 20%. This sequence was found in a woman between 65 and 79 years old in good health. The specimen sequenced was blood. The chain joins TRBV5-1 to TRBJ2-1; 8 nucleotides agree with TRBD1. Near its end, the DNA agrees better with TRBJ2-7, so the J call may be wrong. CDR3 region: CASSGGQDRYEQYF. The DNA of the CDR3 is TGCGCCAGCAGCGGGGGACAGGATAGGTACGAGCAGTACTTC.